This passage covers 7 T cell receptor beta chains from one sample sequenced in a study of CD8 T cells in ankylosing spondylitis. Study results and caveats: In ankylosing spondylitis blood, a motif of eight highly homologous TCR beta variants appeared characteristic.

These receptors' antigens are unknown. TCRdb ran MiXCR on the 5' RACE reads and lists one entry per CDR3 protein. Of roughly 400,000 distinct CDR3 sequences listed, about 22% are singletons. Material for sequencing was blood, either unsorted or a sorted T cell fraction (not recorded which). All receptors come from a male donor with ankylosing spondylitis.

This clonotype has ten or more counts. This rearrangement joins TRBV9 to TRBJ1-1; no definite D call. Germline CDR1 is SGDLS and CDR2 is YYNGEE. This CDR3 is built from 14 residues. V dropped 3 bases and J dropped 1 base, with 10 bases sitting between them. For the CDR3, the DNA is TGTGCCAGCAGCGCAGGTAGATCGAACACTGAAGCTTTCTTT. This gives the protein CASSAGRSNTEAFF.

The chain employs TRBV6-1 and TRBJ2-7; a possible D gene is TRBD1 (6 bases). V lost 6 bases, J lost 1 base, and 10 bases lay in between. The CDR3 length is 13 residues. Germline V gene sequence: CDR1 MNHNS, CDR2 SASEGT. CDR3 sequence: CASRRDISYEQYF. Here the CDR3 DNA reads TGTGCCAGCAGGAGGGACATTTCCTACGAGCAGTACTTC.

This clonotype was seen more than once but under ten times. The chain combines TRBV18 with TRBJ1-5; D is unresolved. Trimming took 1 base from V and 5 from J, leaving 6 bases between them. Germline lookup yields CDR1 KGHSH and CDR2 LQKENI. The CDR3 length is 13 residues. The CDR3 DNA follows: TGTGCCAGCTCACCACTAGTGGATCAGCCCCAGCATTTT. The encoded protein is CASSPLVDQPQHF.

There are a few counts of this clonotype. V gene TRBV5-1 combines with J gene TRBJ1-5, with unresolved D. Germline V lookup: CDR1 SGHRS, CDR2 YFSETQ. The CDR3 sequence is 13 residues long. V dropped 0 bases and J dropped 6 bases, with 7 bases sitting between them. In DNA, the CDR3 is TGCGCCAGCAGCTTGGTGGCCGGTCAGCCCCAGCATTTT. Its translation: CASSLVAGQPQHF.

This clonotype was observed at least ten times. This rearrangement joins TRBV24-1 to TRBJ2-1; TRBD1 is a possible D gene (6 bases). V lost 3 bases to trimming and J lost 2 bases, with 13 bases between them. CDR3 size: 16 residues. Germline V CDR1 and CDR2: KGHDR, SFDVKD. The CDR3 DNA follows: TGTGCCACCAGTGATCTCGTGGCAGGGGCCTACAATGAGCAGTTCTTC. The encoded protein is CATSDLVAGAYNEQFF.

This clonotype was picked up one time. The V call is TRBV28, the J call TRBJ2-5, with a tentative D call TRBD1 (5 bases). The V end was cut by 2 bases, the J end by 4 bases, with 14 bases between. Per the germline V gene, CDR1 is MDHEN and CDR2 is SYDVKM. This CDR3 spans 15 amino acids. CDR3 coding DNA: TGTGCCAGCAGTTTAAGCAGTGGGCAGGGAGAGACCCAGTACTTC. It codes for CASSLSSGQGETQYF.

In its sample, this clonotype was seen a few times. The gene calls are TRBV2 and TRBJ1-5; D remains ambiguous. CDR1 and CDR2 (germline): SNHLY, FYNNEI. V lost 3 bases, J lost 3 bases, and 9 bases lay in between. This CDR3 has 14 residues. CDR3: CASSDRRSNQPQHF. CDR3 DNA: TGTGCCAGCAGTGACCGACGGTCCAATCAGCCCCAGCATTTT.